This TCR beta chain was recorded in a study of blood T cell repertoires in COVID-19. Repertoires were generated with immunoSEQ multiplex PCR, while TCRdb's copy carries only in-frame clones and drops some. Among roughly 340,000 clones, around 87% were seen once, and the ten largest hold 0.95% to 1.1%. Germline CDR1 is MNHEY and CDR2 is SVGAGI. V shed 10 bases and J shed 4 bases, with 14 bases lying between them. The CDR3 is made up of 13 amino acids. This clonotype was obtained from a man younger than 35 who had recovered from COVID-19. Sequenced input: PBMCs or T cells enriched from blood (not recorded which). The chain carries TRBV6-5 and TRBJ2-1; possibly TRBD2 for D (6 bases). The CDR3 DNA reads TGTGCCATCCTCCGGGACTCTTACAATGAGCAGTTCTTC. Translated, it gives CAILRDSYNEQFF.